The T cell receptor beta chain under discussion was sequenced for a study of identical twins. Study outcomes and limitations: Where out-of-frame alpha sequences were twin-shared, they showed excess low generation probability. Conclusions relied on cross-sectional statistical analysis, not following the same donors. Analyses of zero insertions could be partly confounded by invariant MAIT and iNKT cells.

Among all donors, each was a healthy Caucasian. Concerning this clonotype itself: Its specificity is not known. Germline is not matched at one junction end, which may reflect a read error.

TCRdb re-called the 5' RACE reads through MiXCR, storing one row per CDR3 protein. The sample includes 200,000 to 300,000 distinct CDR3 sequences, more than 9.5% of them seen just once. The germline gives CDR1 SQVTM, CDR2 ANQGSEA. The CDR3 sequence is 10 residues long. This sample was shared with a second study, whose subject was yellow fever vaccine responses in identical twins.

The material sequenced was memory (CD45RO+) T cells sorted from blood. The rearrangement links TRBV29-1 to TRBJ1-1; D perhaps matches TRBD1 (5 bases). The clonotype was recovered from a woman aged 18-29 years in good health. The CDR3 spells CSVENGHLAF. Written as DNA, the CDR3 is TGCAGCGTCGAAAACGGACACCTCGCCTTT. Complete variable domain (other parts from reference TRBV29-1 and TRBJ1-1): SAVISQKPSRDICQRGTSLTIQCQVDSQVTMMFWYRQQPGQSLTLIATANQGSEATYESGFVIDKFPISRPNLTFSTLTVSNMSPEDSSIYLCSVENGHLAFGQGTRLTVV.